This TCR beta chain was recorded in a study of blood T cells in healthy people across ages. Study-level information: About one barcoded beta molecule per two T cells came from capture by template switching.

Then a second PCR, running roughly 7 to 11 cycles, was carried out with a sample-barcoded 5' primer and a J-beta primer mix. TCRdb called the 5' RACE reads again in MiXCR, with one record for every CDR3 protein. Here the sample spans over a million distinct CDR3 sequences, roughly 60% being singletons. This CDR3 contains 16 residues. Trimming cost V 4 bases and J 5 bases, with 23 bases left between them. The germline V gene encodes CDR1 SQVTM and CDR2 ANQGSEA. Whole-study findings and limits: Diversity figures based on one million T cells were deemed too low. Conclusively comparing naive with antigen-experienced cells was impossible with unsorted PBMCs. Per-million-T-cell TCR beta diversity fell roughly linearly with age.

Worth noting for this clonotype: Its antigen is still unknown.

The source is a man aged 18 to 29 in good health. What was sequenced was blood. The chain is built from TRBV29-1 and TRBJ1-1; D may be TRBD1 (5 bases). Written as DNA, the CDR3 is TGCAGCGTTGTCCAGAGGGGATTGCCCGGAATGACTGAAGCTTTCTTT. It is translated as CSVVQRGLPGMTEAFF. Filled out from reference TRBV29-1 and TRBJ1-1, the complete variable domain reads SAVISQKPSRDICQRGTSLTIQCQVDSQVTMMFWYRQQPGQSLTLIATANQGSEATYESGFVIDKFPISRPNLTFSTLTVSNMSPEDSSIYLCSVVQRGLPGMTEAFFGQGTRLTVV.